This T cell receptor beta chain was captured by sequencing in a study of shared clonotypes between healthy human individuals. Profiling relied on immunoSEQ multiplex PCR, and the TCRdb table lists in-frame clones only, not all of them. This sample carries roughly 2,000,000 clones, about 95% of them seen once, and the ten largest clones take approximately 1.2%. Selected positively for CCR7 and CD45RO-negative, naive CD8 cells excluded terminally differentiated effector memory CD45RA+ cells. Germline trimming cut 1 base from V and 2 bases from J; bases unmatched to any gene: 8. Germline V gene lookup returns CDR1 LGHNA and CDR2 YSLEER. This CDR3 has 17 residues.

The genes are TRBV4-3 and TRBJ2-1; 7 bases map to TRBD2. Sequenced material: naive CD8+ T cells sorted from blood. This clonotype was obtained from a young man in good health. For the CDR3, the DNA is TGCGCCAGCAGCCAAGCCCCCGGGGAGGGAACCTACAATGAGCAGTTCTTC. It codes for CASSQAPGEGTYNEQFF.